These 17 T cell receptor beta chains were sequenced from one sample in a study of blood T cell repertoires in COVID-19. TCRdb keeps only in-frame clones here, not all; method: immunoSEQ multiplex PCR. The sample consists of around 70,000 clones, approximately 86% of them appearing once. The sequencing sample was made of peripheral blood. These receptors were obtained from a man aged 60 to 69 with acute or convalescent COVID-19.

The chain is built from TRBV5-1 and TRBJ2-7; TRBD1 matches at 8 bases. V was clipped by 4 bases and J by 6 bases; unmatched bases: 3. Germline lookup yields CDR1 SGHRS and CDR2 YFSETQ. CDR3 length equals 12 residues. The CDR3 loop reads CASSRTGSEQYF. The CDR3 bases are TGCGCCAGCAGCCGGACAGGGAGCGAGCAGTACTTC.

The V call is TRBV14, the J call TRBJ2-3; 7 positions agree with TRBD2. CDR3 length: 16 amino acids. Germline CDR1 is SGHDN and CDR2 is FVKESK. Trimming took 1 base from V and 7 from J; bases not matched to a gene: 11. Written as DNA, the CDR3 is TGTGCCAGCAGCCAAGGATCGGGCGGGGGAGGATATACGCAGTATTTT. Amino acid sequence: CASSQGSGGGGYTQYF. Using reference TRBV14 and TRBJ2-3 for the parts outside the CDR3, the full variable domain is EAGVTQFPSHSVIEKGQTVTLRCDPISGHDNLYWYRRVMGKEIKFLLHFVKESKQDESGMPNNRFLAERTGGTYSTLKVQPAELEDSGVYFCASSQGSGGGGYTQYFGPGTRLTVL.

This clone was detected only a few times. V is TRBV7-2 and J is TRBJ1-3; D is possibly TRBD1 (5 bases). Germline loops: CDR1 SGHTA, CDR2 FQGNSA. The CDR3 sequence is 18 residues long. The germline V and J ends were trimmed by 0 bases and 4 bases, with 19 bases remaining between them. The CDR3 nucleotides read TGTGCCAGCAGCTTAGCGCGGGGCAGGGTAGGAGCGGGAAACACCATATATTTT. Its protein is CASSLARGRVGAGNTIYF.

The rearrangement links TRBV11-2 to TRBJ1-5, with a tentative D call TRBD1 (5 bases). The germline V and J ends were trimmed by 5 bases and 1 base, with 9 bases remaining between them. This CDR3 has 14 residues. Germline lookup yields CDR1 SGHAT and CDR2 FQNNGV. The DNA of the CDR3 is TGTGCCAGCAGCCAGGACACCAGCAATCAGCCCCAGCATTTT. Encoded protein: CASSQDTSNQPQHF.

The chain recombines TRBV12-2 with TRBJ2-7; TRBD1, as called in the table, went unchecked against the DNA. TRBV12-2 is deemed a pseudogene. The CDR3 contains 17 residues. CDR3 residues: CASRLVADRDRGYEQYF. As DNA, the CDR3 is TGTGCAAGTCGCTTAGTAGCCGACCGGGACAGGGGCTACGAGCAGTACTTC.

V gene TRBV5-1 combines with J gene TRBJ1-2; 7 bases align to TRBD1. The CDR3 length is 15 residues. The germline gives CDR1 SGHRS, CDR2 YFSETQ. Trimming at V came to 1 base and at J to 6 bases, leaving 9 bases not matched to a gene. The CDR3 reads CASSLMTGSLDGYTF. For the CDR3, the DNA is TGCGCCAGCAGCTTGATGACAGGGAGCCTGGATGGCTACACCTTC.

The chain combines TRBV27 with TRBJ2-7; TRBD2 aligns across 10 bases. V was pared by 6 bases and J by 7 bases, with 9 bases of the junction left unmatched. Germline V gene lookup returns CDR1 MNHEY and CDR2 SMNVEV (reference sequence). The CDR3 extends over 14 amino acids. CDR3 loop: CASRGTSATGEQYF. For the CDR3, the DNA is TGTGCCAGCAGGGGGACTAGCGCGACGGGTGAGCAGTACTTC.

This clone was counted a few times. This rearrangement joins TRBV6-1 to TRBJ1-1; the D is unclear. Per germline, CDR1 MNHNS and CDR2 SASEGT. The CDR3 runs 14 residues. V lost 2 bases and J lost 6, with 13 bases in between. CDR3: CASSELGLMAEAFF. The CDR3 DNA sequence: TGTGCCAGCAGTGAACTAGGACTGATGGCTGAAGCTTTCTTT.

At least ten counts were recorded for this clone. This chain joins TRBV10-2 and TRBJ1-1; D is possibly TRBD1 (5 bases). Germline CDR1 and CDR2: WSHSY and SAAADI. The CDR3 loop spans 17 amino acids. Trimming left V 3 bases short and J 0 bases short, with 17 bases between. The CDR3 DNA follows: TGCGCCAGCAGTGAATTGGCAGGGTCTCGAATGAACACTGAAGCTTTCTTT. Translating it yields CASSELAGSRMNTEAFF.

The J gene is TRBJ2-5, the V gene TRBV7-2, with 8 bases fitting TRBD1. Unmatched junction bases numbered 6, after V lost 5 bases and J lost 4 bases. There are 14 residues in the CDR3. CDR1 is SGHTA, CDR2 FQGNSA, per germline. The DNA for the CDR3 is TGTGCCAGCAGCCAGACAGGGGAGGCAGAGACCCAGTACTTC. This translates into CASSQTGEAETQYF.

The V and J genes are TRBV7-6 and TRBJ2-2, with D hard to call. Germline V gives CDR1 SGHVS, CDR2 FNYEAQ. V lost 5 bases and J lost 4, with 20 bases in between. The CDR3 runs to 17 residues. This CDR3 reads CASSPQTTVVSTGELFF. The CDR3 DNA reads TGTGCCAGCAGCCCACAAACTACCGTGGTTAGCACCGGGGAGCTGTTTTTT. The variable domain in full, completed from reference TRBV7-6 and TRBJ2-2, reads GAGVSQSPRYKVTKRGQDVALRCDPISGHVSLYWYRQALGQGPEFLTYFNYEAQQDKSGLPNDRFSAERPEGSISTLTIQRTEQRDSAMYRCASSPQTTVVSTGELFFGEGSRLTVL.

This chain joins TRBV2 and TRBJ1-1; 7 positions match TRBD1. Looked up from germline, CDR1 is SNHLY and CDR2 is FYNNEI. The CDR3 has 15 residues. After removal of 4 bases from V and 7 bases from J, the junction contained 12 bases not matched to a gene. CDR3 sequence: CASSGFQGGKNEAFF. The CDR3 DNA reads TGTGCCAGCAGTGGGTTCCAAGGGGGCAAGAATGAAGCTTTCTTT.

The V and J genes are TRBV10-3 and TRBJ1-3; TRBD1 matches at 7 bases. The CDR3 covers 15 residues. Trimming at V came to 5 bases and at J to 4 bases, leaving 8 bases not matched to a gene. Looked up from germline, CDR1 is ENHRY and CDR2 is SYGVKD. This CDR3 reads CAISPTGTVGNTIYF. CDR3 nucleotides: TGTGCCATCAGTCCGACAGGGACTGTCGGAAACACCATATATTTT.

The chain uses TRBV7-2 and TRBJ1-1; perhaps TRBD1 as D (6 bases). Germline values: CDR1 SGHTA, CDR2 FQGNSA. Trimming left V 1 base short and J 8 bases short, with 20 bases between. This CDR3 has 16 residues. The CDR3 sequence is CASSLGGGRSVWEAFF. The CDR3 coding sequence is TGTGCCAGCAGCTTAGGGGGGGGCAGAAGTGTTTGGGAAGCTTTCTTT.

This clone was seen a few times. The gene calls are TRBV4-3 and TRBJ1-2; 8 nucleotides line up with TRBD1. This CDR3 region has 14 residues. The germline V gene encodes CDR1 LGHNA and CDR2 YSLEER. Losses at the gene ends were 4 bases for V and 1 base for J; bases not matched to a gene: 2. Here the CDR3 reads CASSPDRVNYGYTF. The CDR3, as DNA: TGCGCCAGCAGCCCGGACAGGGTTAACTATGGCTACACCTTC.

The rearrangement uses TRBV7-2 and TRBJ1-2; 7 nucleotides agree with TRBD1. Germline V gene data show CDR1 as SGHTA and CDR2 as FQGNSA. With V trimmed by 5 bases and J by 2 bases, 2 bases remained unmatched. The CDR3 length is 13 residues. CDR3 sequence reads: CASSPDRNYGYTF. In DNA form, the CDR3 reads TGTGCCAGCAGCCCGGACAGGAACTATGGCTACACCTTC.

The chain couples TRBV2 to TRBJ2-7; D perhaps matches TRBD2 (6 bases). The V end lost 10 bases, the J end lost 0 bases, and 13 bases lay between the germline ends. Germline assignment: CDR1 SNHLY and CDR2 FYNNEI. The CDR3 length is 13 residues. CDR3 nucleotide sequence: TGTGCCACCGGGGGTTTTTTCTCCTACGAGCAGTACTTC. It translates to CATGGFFSYEQYF.